What follows are 10 T cell receptor beta chains derived from one specimen sequenced in a study of human T cells and chemical hapten exposure. Time point reported: pre-sensitization, week 0. The treatment was: therapeutic diphenylcyclopropenone sensitization with weekly scalp DPC. TCRdb re-analysed the RACE reads in MiXCR, keeping a single row per CDR3 protein. The sample holds fewer than 70,000 distinct CDR3 sequences; roughly 6.7% are singletons and the top ten take over 1.5%. The specimen comprised whole blood, sampled in connection with sensitization to the hapten diphenylcyclopropenone (DPC). These receptors all come from a woman in her twenties or thirties with alopecia areata. Some clones in this sample may be carry-over from other donors' samples.

The CDR3 nucleotides are TGTGCCAGCAGCTTTGGGGGTGGCCGTTCTTTCTTT. Amino acid sequence: CASSFGGGRSFF. V usage is TRBV5-6 and J usage is TRBJ1-1; a weak D match, TRBD1 (5 bases). V lost 2 bases and J 12 bases, leaving 14 bases between the germline ends. Germline V gives CDR1 SGHDT, CDR2 YYEEEE. The CDR3 sequence is 12 residues long.

CDR3 nucleotide sequence: TGTGCCAGCAGCCATCGTCTAGAGGCCTCCAAAGAGACCCAGTACTTC. Residues: CASSHRLEASKETQYF. V usage is TRBV3-1 and J usage is TRBJ2-5; D not resolved. The CDR3 consists of 16 residues. The ends were cut back, 3 bases at V and 3 bases at J, with 17 bases in the middle. Germline loops: CDR1 LGHDT, CDR2 YNNKEL (reference sequence).

This clonotype was detected only a few times. The gene calls are TRBV20-1 and TRBJ2-1; the match to TRBD2 covers 7 bases. Unmatched junction bases numbered 13, after V lost 3 bases and J lost 8 bases. The CDR3 runs 15 residues. The germline CDR1 and CDR2 sequences are DFQATT and SNEGSKA (reference sequence). The CDR3 nucleotides read TGCAGTGCTAGGGGGGGGGGAGCCTTTGCGGATGAGCAGTTCTTC. Residues: CSARGGGAFADEQFF.

This clonotype was counted many times. The chain couples TRBV12-3 or TRBV12-4 to TRBJ2-7; TRBD2 is a possible D gene (6 bases). This CDR3 has 17 residues. V gave up 5 bases and J gave up 0 bases, with 20 bases separating them. This CDR3 reads CASSRLMGSGRSYEQYF. For the CDR3, the DNA is TGTGCCAGCAGTCGCCTGATGGGTAGCGGTCGCTCCTACGAGCAGTACTTC.

The gene calls are TRBV10-1 and TRBJ2-1, with TRBD2 matching over 9 bases. J lost 13 bases, V lost 8 bases, and 6 bases had no gene match. The CDR3 has 11 amino acids. Germline-derived CDR1 and CDR2 are WNHNN and SYGVQD (reference sequence). CDR3 amino acids: CASRGGGVQFF. CDR3 sequence (DNA): TGCGCCAGCCGGGGCGGGGGGGTCCAGTTCTTC.

This clonotype was seen a handful of times. The chain recombines TRBV18 with TRBJ1-1; tentative D call: TRBD1 (5 bases). This CDR3 contains 13 residues. CDR1 and CDR2 from the germline V gene are KGHSH and LQKENI. Trimming stripped 2 bases from V and 5 bases from J, with 9 bases between. The CDR3: CASSPGASTEAFF. The CDR3 coding sequence is TGTGCCAGCTCACCAGGGGCGAGTACTGAAGCTTTCTTT.

V and J are TRBV5-1 and TRBJ1-2; D is unresolved. This CDR3 has 12 amino acids. Germline CDR1 reads SGHRS; CDR2 reads YFSETQ. Trimming shortened V by 1 base and J by 12 bases, and 13 bases separated the two germline ends. The CDR3 DNA reads TGCGCCAGCAGCTTGATGGGCGACGGCGACACCTTC. Protein: CASSLMGDGDTF.

This CDR3 reads CASSNANNYGYTF. For the CDR3, the DNA is TGTGCCAGCAGTAACGCTAATAACTATGGCTACACCTTC. The chain couples TRBV27 to TRBJ1-2; D is unresolved. The germline V and J ends were trimmed by 5 bases and 1 base, with 8 bases remaining between them. Germline V gives CDR1 MNHEY, CDR2 SMNVEV (reference sequence). The CDR3 extends over 13 amino acids.

Note on this clonotype: A much larger clonotype is one base distant, so this may be a read error. The chain links TRBV7-9 to TRBJ2-5; D gene uncertain. Trimming took 6 bases from V and 9 from J, leaving 17 bases between them. Germline assignment: CDR1 SEHNR and CDR2 FQNEAQ (reference sequence). This CDR3 is 13 amino acids long. CDR3 in DNA: TGTGCCAGCAGATTGGAACCTCGTATGGCCCAGTACTTC. Translation gives CASRLEPRMAQYF. The complete variable domain, with remaining parts taken from reference TRBV7-9 and TRBJ2-5, reads DTGVSQNPRHKITKRGQNVTFRCDPISEHNRLYWYRQTLGQGPEFLTYFQNEAQLEKSRLLSDRFSAERPKGSFSTLEIQRTEQGDSAMYLCASRLEPRMAQYFGPGTRLLVL.

This clonotype was seen repeatedly, ten times or more. The gene calls are TRBV29-1 and TRBJ1-2; 7 nucleotides match TRBD1. The junction had 1 base not matched to a gene; V was cut back by 4 bases and J by 2 bases. Germline lookup yields CDR1 SQVTM and CDR2 ANQGSEA. CDR3 size: 12 residues. The CDR3 sequence: CSVGGQNYGYTF. The DNA for the CDR3 is TGCAGCGTTGGGGGACAGAACTATGGCTACACCTTC.